These 25 T cell receptor beta chains came from one sample sequenced in a study of CXCR3-negative and CXCR3-positive naive CD8 T cells (dated by TCRdb to the late 2010s). Instrument used: NextSeq 550. The Human TCR Profiling Kit (MiLaboratory) was used to make UMI-labeled 5' RACE TRB cDNA libraries. TCRdb reprocessed the public reads and reports one entry per CDR3 protein sequence, without DNA. This sample's table carries tens of thousands of distinct CDR3 sequences. The top ten clones comprise less than 1.1% of the sample. Sequencing was performed on naive CXCR3- CD8+ T cells from blood. According to the study, the label for this sample's cell subset or site signals: CD45RO-CCR7+CD27+CD95- naive CD8+ T cells lacking CXCR3 (TNR3-). The source of these receptors is a human donor in good health. Some clones in this sample may be carry-over from other donors' samples.

V gene TRBV5-1 combines with J gene TRBJ1-1; there is no DNA to check the TCRdb D call of TRBD1. Germline lookup yields CDR1 SGHRS and CDR2 YFSETQ. This CDR3 region has 15 residues. CDR3: CASSPTLQGDTEAFF.

CDR3 amino acids: CASSLSVGDNPTDTQYF. The chain employs TRBV27 and TRBJ2-3; TCRdb gives TRBD1 as the D gene, but with no DNA this cannot be confirmed. Per the germline V gene, CDR1 is MNHEY and CDR2 is SMNVEV (reference sequence). This CDR3 contains 17 residues.

V usage is TRBV7-9 and J usage is TRBJ1-5. CDR1 is SEHNR and CDR2 is FQNEAQ in the germline V gene (reference sequence). The length of the CDR3 is 14 residues. The CDR3 loop reads CASSHWQGNQPQHF.

CDR3 residues: CASSLRSGRAVDEQFF. This chain links TRBV5-1 with TRBJ2-1; TCRdb's D call, TRBD2, is unchecked because there is no DNA. The CDR3 has 16 residues. Germline loops: CDR1 SGHRS, CDR2 YFSETQ.

This sequence joins TRBV5-6 and TRBJ2-1; there is no DNA to check the TCRdb D call of TRBD1. The CDR3 is 14 residues long. Germline values: CDR1 SGHDT, CDR2 YYEEEE. The CDR3 loop is CASSPWRGANEQFF.

The chain has TRBV20-1 and TRBJ1-3; TCRdb's assignment of TRBD1 cannot be checked, as there is no DNA. Germline CDR1 and CDR2: DFQATT and SNEGSKA (reference sequence). CDR3 size: 15 residues. This chain's CDR3 is CSARSPGGYGNTIYF.

The V gene is TRBV24-1, the J gene TRBJ2-1; TCRdb reports TRBD2, a call that lacks DNA to check it against. The CDR3 loop spans 20 amino acids. Per the germline V gene, CDR1 is KGHDR and CDR2 is SFDVKD. CDR3 region: CATSDSTGLAGGLRYNEQFF.

J is TRBJ2-2 and V is TRBV20-1; TCRdb's assignment of TRBD2 cannot be checked, as there is no DNA. Germline CDR1 is DFQATT and CDR2 is SNEGSKA (reference sequence). CDR3 length: 13 residues. CDR3 protein: CSARGEGAGELFF.

This rearrangement joins TRBV20-1 to TRBJ2-7; TCRdb returns TRBD1, unconfirmable since there is no DNA. Germline-derived CDR1 and CDR2 are DFQATT and SNEGSKA (reference sequence). This CDR3 spans 14 amino acids. The CDR3: CGAHGRDRPYEQYF.

The chain recombines TRBV20-1 with TRBJ2-7; TCRdb calls TRBD2, which cannot be checked without DNA. The CDR3 is 13 amino acids. The germline gives CDR1 DFQATT, CDR2 SNEGSKA (reference sequence). CDR3: CSARGERDYEQYF.

This chain uses TRBV12-3 or TRBV12-4 with TRBJ2-7. This CDR3 contains 13 residues. CDR3 loop: CASSFGANYEQYF.

V is TRBV5-1 and J is TRBJ2-1; TCRdb lists TRBD1, though no DNA is available to test this call. CDR1 SGHRS and CDR2 YFSETQ come from the germline V gene. This CDR3 has 15 residues. The CDR3: CASRNTRGRHNEQFF.

This rearrangement joins TRBV5-1 to TRBJ1-1. Germline loops: CDR1 SGHRS, CDR2 YFSETQ. The length of the CDR3 is 11 residues. The CDR3 loop is CASSYGTEAFF. Together with reference TRBV5-1 and TRBJ1-1, the CDR3 gives the full variable domain: KAGVTQTPRYLIKTRGQQVTLSCSPISGHRSVSWYQQTPGQGLQFLFEYFSETQRNKGNFPGRFSGRQFSNSRSEMNVSTLELGDSALYLCASSYGTEAFFGQGTRLTVV.

The chain carries TRBV15 and TRBJ2-3; TCRdb lists TRBD1, though no DNA is available to test this call. The CDR3 extends over 14 amino acids. Germline loops: CDR1 LNHNV, CDR2 YYDKDF (reference sequence). The CDR3 is CATSRDRPGDTQYF.

The CDR3 here is CSVEAHASYEQYF. The genes are TRBV29-1 and TRBJ2-7. Per germline, CDR1 SQVTM and CDR2 ANQGSEA. CDR3 length equals 13 residues.

This chain joins TRBV29-1 and TRBJ2-1; TCRdb names TRBD1, which stays unverified in the absence of DNA. The CDR3 extends over 13 amino acids. CDR1 is SQVTM, CDR2 ANQGSEA, per germline. This chain's CDR3 is CSVDPGQGYEQFF.

The V gene is TRBV4-1, the J gene TRBJ1-3; TCRdb's D gene call, TRBD1, goes unchecked for lack of DNA. Germline V gene data show CDR1 as MGHRA and CDR2 as YSYEKL. The CDR3 spans 15 residues. The CDR3 spells CASRETISPGNTIYF.

The gene calls are TRBV6-2 or TRBV6-3 and TRBJ2-1. There are 14 residues in the CDR3. Germline assignment: CDR1 MNHEY and CDR2 SVGEGT. The CDR3: CASLKLAPGNEQFF.

V and J are TRBV11-2 and TRBJ2-2. CDR1 is SGHAT and CDR2 is FQNNGV in the germline V gene. CDR3 length: 12 amino acids. CDR3 loop: CASSLDAVELFF. The full variable domain, completed using reference TRBV11-2 and TRBJ2-2, is EAGVAQSPRYKIIEKRQSVAFWCNPISGHATLYWYQQILGQGPKLLIQFQNNGVVDDSQLPKDRFSAERLKGVDSTLKIQPAKLEDSAVYLCASSLDAVELFFGEGSRLTVL.

The genes are TRBV7-2 and TRBJ2-3; checking the TCRdb D call of TRBD1 is not possible without DNA. The CDR3 consists of 16 residues. Germline CDR1 and CDR2: SGHTA and FQGNSA. This CDR3 is CASSPDRGHRTDTQYF.

The rearrangement uses TRBV28 and TRBJ2-7; checking the TCRdb D call of TRBD2 is not possible without DNA. CDR1 is MDHEN and CDR2 is SYDVKM in the germline V gene. CDR3 length: 14 amino acids. CDR3 sequence reads: CASSLAGGLYEQYF.

The chain recombines TRBV10-3 with TRBJ2-5. Germline CDR1 ENHRY, CDR2 SYGVKD. The CDR3 extends over 18 amino acids. CDR3 amino acids: CAISEDGVVGGHQETQYF.

The chain uses TRBV29-1 and TRBJ2-3. The CDR3 has 14 residues. Germline values: CDR1 SQVTM, CDR2 ANQGSEA. CDR3: CSAVADFSTDTQYF.

The chain employs TRBV19 and TRBJ2-7; TCRdb picks TRBD2, but there is no DNA to check that call. The CDR3 is 14 residues long. Germline lookup yields CDR1 LNHDA and CDR2 SQIVND (reference sequence). CDR3 amino acids: CASSPADDFYEQYF. The whole variable domain, filled in from reference TRBV19 and TRBJ2-7, reads DGGITQSPKYLFRKEGQNVTLSCEQNLNHDAMYWYRQDPGQGLRLIYYSQIVNDFQKGDIAEGYSVSREKKESFPLTVTSAQKNPTAFYLCASSPADDFYEQYFGPGTRLTVT.

The J gene is TRBJ2-5, the V gene TRBV29-1; as DNA is missing, the TRBD1 call by TCRdb cannot be tested. Germline lookup yields CDR1 SQVTM and CDR2 ANQGSEA. The length of the CDR3 is 15 residues. The CDR3 region is CSVAPTRALLETQYF.